This T cell receptor (beta chain) was documented in a study of CD8+CD57+ T cells in acquired aplastic anemia. Study overall: Each DNA sample taken from sorted CD4+ and CD8+ cells came to about 3.2 ug on average.

Flow cytometry had shown expanded CD8+CD57+ cells in the patients chosen for sequencing. Blood samples were obtained from patients who had received no prior therapy. Germline V gene lookup returns CDR1 LNHDA and CDR2 SQIVND (reference sequence). The CDR3 loop spans 16 amino acids. V dropped 8 bases and J dropped 1 base, with 20 bases sitting between them. The template used for profiling TCR beta VDJ and CDR3 was genomic DNA. TCRdb analysed the reads with MiXCR anew, one entry per CDR3 protein. The data hold more than 150,000 distinct CDR3 sequences, with roughly 50% observed a single time. This receptor was taken from a human donor with aplastic anemia. Source material: sorted CD4+, CD8+, or CD8+CD57+ T cells (not recorded which) from PBMCs. J is TRBJ1-1 and V is TRBV19; D is unclear. The CDR3 DNA follows: TGTGCCAGTGGAGAGGCGCATCTAAGCAGGAACACTGAAGCTTTCTTT. It yields the protein CASGEAHLSRNTEAFF.